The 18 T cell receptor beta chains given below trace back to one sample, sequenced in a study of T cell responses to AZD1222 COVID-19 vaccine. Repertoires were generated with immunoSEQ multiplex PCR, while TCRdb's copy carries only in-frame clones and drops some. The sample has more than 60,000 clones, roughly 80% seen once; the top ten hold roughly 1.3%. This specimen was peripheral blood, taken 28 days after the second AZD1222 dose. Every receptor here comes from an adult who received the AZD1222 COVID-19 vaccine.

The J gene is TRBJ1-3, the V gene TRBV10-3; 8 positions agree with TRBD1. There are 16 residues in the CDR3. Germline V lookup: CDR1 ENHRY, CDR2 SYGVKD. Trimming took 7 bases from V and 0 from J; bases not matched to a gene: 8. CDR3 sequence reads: CAINPGQGISGNTIYF. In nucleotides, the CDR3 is TGTGCCATCAACCCCGGACAGGGTATCTCTGGAAACACCATATATTTT.

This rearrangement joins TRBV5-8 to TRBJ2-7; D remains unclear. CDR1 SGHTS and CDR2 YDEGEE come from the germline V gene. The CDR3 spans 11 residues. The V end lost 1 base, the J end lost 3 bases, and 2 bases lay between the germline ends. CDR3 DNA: TGTGCCAGCAGCTTGTTCTACGAGCAGTACTTC. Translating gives CASSLFYEQYF.

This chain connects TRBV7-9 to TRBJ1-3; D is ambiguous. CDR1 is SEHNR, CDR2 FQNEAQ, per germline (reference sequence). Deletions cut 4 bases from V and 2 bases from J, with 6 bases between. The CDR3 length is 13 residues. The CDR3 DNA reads TGTGCCAGCAGCTCCGACCCTGGAAACACCATATATTTT. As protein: CASSSDPGNTIYF.

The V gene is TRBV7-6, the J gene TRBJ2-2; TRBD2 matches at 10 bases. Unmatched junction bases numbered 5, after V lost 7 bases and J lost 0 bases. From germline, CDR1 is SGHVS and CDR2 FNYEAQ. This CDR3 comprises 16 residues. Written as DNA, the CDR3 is TGTGCCAGCACAGCGGGAGGGTTCGCGAACACCGGGGAGCTGTTTTTT. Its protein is CASTAGGFANTGELFF.

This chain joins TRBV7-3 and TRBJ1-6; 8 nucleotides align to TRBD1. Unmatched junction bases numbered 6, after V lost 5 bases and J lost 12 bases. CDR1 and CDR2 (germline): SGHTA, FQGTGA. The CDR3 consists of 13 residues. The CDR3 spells CASSLDREGPLHF. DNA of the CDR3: TGTGCCAGCAGCCTGGACAGGGAGGGACCCCTCCACTTT.

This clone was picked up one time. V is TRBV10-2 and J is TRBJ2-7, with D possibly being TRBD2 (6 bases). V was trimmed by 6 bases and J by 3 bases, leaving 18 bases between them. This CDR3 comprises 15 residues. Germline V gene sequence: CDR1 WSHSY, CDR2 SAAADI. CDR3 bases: TGCGCCAGCAGGGGAGGTAGGCTAGATTTCTACGAGCAGTACTTC. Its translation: CASRGGRLDFYEQYF.

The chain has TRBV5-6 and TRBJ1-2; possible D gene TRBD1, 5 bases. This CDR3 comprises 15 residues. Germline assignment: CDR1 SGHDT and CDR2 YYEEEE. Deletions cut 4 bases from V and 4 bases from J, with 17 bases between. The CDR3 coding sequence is TGTGCCAGCAGCCCTTCAGGGCTGGGTTTCTATGGCTACACCTTC. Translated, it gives CASSPSGLGFYGYTF.

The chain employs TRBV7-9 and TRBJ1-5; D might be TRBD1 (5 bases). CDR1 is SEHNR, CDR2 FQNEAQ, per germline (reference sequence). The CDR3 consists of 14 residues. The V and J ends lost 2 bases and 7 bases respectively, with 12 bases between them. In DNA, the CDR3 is TGTGCCAGCAGCTTAAACTCCGGGGGGCAGCCCCAGCATTTT. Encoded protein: CASSLNSGGQPQHF. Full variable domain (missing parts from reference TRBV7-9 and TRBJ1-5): DTGVSQNPRHKITKRGQNVTFRCDPISEHNRLYWYRQTLGQGPEFLTYFQNEAQLEKSRLLSDRFSAERPKGSFSTLEIQRTEQGDSAMYLCASSLNSGGQPQHFGDGTRLSIL.

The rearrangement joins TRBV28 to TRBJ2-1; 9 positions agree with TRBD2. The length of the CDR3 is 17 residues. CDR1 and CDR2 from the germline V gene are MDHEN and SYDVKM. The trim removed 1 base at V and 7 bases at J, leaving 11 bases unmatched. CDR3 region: CASSLLGSGSLWNEQFF. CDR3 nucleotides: TGTGCCAGCAGTTTATTGGGTAGCGGGAGTCTTTGGAATGAGCAGTTCTTC.

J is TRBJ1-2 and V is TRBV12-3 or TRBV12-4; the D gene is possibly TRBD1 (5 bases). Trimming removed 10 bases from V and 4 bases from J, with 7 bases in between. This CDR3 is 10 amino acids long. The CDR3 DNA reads TGTGCCACAGACAGCTATGGCTACACCTTC. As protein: CATDSYGYTF.

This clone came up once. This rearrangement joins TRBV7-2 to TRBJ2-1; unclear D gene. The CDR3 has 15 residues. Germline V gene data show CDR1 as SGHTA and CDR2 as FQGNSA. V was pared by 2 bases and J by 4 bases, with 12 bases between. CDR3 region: CASSLLGFLYNEQFF. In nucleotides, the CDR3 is TGTGCCAGCAGCTTATTGGGCTTCCTATACAATGAGCAGTTCTTC.

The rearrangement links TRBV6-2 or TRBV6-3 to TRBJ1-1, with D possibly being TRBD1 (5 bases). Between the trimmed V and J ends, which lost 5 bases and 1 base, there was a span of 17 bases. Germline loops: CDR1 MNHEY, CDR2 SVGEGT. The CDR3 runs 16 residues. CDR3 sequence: CASSTPDGGGNTEAFF. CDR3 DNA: TGTGCCAGCAGTACCCCGGACGGGGGTGGGAACACTGAAGCTTTCTTT.

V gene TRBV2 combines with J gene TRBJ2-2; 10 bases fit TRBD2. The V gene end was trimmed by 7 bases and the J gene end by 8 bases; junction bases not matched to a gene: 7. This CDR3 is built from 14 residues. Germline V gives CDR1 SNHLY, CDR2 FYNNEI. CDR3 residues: CASKGLAMTGELFF. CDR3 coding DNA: TGTGCCAGCAAGGGACTAGCGATGACAGGGGAGCTGTTTTTT.

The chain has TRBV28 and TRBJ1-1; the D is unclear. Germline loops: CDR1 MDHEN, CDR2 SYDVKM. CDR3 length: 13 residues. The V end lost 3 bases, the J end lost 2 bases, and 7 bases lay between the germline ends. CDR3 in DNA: TGTGCCAGCAGTTTTGACGCAAACACTGAAGCTTTCTTT. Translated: CASSFDANTEAFF.

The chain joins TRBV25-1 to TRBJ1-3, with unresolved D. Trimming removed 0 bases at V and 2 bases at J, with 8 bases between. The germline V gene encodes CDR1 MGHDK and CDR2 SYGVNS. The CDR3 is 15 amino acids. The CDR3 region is CASSEYNGAGNTIYF. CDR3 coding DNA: TGTGCCAGCAGTGAATATAACGGGGCTGGAAACACCATATATTTT.

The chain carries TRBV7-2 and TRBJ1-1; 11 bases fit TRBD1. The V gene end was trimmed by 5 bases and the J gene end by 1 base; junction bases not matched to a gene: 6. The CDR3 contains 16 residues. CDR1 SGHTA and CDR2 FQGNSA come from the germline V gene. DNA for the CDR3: TGTGCCAGCAGCATGGGGACAGGGGGTTGGAACACTGAAGCTTTCTTT. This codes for CASSMGTGGWNTEAFF.

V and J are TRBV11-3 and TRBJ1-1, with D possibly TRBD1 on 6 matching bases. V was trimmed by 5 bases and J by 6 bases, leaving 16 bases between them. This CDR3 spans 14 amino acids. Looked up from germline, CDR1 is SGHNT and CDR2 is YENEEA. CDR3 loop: CASSLGTLGAEAFF. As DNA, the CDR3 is TGTGCCAGCAGCCTCGGGACACTGGGGGCTGAAGCTTTCTTT.

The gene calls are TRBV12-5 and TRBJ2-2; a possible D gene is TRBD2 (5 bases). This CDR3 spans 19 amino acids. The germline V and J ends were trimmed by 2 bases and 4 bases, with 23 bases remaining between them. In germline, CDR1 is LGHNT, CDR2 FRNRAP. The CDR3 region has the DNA TGTGCTAGTGGTTTGAGGGTGGCGGGCCAGATGAAGGGCACCGGGGAGCTGTTTTTT. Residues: CASGLRVAGQMKGTGELFF.